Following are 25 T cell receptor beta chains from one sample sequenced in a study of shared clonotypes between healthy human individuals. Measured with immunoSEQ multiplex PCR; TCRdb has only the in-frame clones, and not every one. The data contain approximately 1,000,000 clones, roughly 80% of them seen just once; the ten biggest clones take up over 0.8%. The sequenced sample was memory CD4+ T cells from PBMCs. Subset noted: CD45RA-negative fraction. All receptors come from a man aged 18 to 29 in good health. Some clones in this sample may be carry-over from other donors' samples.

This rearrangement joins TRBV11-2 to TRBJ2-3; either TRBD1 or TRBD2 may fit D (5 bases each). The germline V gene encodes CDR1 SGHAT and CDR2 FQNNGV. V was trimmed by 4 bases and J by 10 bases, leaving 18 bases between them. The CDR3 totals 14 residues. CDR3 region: CASSSIRGTGAQYF. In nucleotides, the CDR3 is TGTGCCAGCAGCTCAATCCGGGGCACTGGGGCGCAGTATTTT.

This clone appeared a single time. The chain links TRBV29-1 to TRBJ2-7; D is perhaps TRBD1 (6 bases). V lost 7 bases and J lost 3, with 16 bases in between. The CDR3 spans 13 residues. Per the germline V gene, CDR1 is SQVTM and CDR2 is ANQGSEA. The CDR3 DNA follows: TGCAGCGCTTCAACAGGGAAGGTCTACGAGCAGTACTTC. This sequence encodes CSASTGKVYEQYF.

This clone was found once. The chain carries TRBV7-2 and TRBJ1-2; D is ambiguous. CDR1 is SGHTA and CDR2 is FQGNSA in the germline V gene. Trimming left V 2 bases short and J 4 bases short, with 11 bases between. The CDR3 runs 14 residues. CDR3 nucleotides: TGTGCCAGCAGCTTATCACAGATGAGCTATGGCTACACCTTC. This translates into CASSLSQMSYGYTF.

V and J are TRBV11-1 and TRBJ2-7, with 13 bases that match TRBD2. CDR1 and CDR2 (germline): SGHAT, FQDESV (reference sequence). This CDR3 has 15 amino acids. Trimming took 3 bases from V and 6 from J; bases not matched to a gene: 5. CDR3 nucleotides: TGTGCCAGCAGCTTTGGGGGACTAGCGGGAAGCGAGCAGTACTTC. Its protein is CASSFGGLAGSEQYF.

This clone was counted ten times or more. CDR3 protein: CASSKGRVYEQYF. DNA of the CDR3: TGTGCCAGTAGTAAGGGCAGAGTCTACGAGCAGTACTTC. The gene calls are TRBV19 and TRBJ2-7; D is uncertain. CDR1 is LNHDA, CDR2 SQIVND, per germline (reference sequence). V lost 4 bases, J lost 3 bases, and 10 bases lay in between. The CDR3 loop spans 13 amino acids.

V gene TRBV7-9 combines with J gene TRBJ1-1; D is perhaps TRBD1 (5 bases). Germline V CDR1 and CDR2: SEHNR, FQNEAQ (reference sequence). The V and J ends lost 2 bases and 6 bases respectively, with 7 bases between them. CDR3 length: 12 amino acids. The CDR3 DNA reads TGTGCCAGCAGCTTACGGGGGGCTGAAGCTTTCTTT. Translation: CASSLRGAEAFF. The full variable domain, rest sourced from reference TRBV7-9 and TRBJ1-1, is DTGVSQNPRHKITKRGQNVTFRCDPISEHNRLYWYRQTLGQGPEFLTYFQNEAQLEKSRLLSDRFSAERPKGSFSTLEIQRTEQGDSAMYLCASSLRGAEAFFGQGTRLTVV.

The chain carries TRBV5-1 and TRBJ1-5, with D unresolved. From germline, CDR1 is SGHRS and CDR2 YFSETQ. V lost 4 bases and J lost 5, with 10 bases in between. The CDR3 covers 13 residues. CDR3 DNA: TGCGCCAGCAGCCTCAGTCCGGATCAGCCCCAGCATTTT. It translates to CASSLSPDQPQHF.

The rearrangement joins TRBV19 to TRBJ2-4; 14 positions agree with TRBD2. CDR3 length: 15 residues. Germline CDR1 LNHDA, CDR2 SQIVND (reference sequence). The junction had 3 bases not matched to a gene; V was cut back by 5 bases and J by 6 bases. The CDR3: CASSLGLAGGNIQYF. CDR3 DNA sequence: TGTGCCAGTAGTCTCGGACTAGCGGGGGGAAACATTCAGTACTTC.

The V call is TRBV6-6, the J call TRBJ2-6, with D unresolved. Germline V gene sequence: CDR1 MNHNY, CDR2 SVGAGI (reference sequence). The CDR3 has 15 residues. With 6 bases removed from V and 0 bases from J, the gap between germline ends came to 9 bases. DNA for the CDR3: TGTGCCAGCAGCACCGGCCGCTCTGGGGCCAACGTCCTGACTTTC. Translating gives CASSTGRSGANVLTF.

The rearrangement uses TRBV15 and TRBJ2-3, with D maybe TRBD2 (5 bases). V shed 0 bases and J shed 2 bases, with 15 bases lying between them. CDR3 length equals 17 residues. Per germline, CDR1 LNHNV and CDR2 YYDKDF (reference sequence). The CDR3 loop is CATSRDRGAEATDTQYF. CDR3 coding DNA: TGTGCCACCAGCAGAGACCGCGGAGCGGAGGCCACAGATACGCAGTATTTT. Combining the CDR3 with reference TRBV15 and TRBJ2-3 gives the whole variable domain DAMVIQNPRYQVTQFGKPVTLSCSQTLNHNVMYWYQQKSSQAPKLLFHYYDKDFNNEADTPDNFQSRRPNTSFCFLDIRSPGLGDTAMYLCATSRDRGAEATDTQYFGPGTRLTVL.

The CDR3 DNA is TGTGCCAGCAGTACGACGGACCGCCCCTTGGGCACTGAAGCTTTCTTT. It yields the protein CASSTTDRPLGTEAFF. J is TRBJ1-1 and V is TRBV28, with no clear D. The V gene lost 5 bases and the J gene lost 4 bases, with 20 bases spanning the gap. This CDR3 region has 16 residues. From germline, CDR1 is MDHEN and CDR2 SYDVKM.

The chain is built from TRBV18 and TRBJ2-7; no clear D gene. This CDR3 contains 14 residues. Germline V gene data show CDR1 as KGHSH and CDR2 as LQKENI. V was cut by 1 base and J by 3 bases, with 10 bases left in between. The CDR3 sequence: CASSPRQVNYEQYF. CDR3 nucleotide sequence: TGTGCCAGCTCACCACGTCAGGTGAACTACGAGCAGTACTTC.

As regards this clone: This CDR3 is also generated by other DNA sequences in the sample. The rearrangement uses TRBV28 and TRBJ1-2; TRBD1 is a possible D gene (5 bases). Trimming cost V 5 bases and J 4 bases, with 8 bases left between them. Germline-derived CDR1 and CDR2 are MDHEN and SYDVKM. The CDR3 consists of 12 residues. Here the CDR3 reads CASSTGVYGYTF. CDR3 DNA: TGTGCCAGCAGTACGGGGGTCTATGGCTACACCTTC.

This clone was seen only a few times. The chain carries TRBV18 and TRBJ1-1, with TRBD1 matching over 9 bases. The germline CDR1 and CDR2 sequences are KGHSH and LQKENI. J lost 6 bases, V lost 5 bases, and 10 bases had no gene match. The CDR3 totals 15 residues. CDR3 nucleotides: TGTGCCAGCTCAACCTCGACAGGGGGGCTTGCTGAAGCTTTCTTT. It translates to CASSTSTGGLAEAFF.

The CDR3 nucleotides are TGTGCCAGCAGCCGTAGAGGCACCGGGGAGCTGTTTTTT. This translates into CASSRRGTGELFF. The V call is TRBV9, the J call TRBJ2-2; D call uncertain. V dropped 4 bases and J dropped 4 bases, with 8 bases sitting between them. CDR1 SGDLS and CDR2 YYNGEE come from the germline V gene. The CDR3 has 13 amino acids.

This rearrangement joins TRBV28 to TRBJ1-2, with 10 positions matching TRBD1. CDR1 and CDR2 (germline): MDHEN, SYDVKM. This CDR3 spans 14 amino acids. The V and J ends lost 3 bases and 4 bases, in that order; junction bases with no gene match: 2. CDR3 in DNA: TGTGCCAGCAGTTTGGGACAGGGGACCTATGGCTACACCTTC. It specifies CASSLGQGTYGYTF.

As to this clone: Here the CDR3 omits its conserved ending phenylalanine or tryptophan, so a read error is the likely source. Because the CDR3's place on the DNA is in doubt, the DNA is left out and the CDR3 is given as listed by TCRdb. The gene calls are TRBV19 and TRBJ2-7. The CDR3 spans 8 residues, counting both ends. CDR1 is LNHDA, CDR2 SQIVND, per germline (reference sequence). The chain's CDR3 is CASIPSKD.

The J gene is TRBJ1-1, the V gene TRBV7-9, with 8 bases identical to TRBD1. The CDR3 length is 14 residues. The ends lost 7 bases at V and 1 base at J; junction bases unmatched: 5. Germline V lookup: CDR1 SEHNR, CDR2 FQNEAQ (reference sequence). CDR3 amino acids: CASTRGTGNTEAFF. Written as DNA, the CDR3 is TGTGCCAGCACTCGCGGGACAGGGAACACTGAAGCTTTCTTT.

CDR3 loop: CASSGKGASSGEQYF. In DNA form, the CDR3 reads TGTGCCAGCAGTGGTAAGGGGGCTTCCTCAGGTGAGCAGTACTTC. The V gene is TRBV2, the J gene TRBJ2-7; 7 bases are a match to TRBD1. V lost 4 bases to trimming and J lost 7 bases; unmatched junction nucleotides: 13. Germline V gives CDR1 SNHLY, CDR2 FYNNEI. The CDR3 is made up of 15 amino acids.

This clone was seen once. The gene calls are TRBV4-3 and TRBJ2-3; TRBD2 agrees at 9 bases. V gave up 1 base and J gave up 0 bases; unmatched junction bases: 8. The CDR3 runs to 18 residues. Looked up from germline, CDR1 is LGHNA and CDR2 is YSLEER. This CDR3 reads CASSQGRSSGVSTDTQYF. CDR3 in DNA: TGCGCCAGCAGCCAAGGAAGGTCTAGCGGGGTTAGCACAGATACGCAGTATTTT.

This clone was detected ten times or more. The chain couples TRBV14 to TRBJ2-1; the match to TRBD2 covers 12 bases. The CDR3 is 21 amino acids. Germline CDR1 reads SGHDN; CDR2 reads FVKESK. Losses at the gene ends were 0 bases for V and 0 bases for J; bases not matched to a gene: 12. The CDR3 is CASSQEIYSGLAGSSYNEQFF. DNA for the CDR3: TGTGCCAGCAGCCAAGAGATTTACAGCGGACTAGCGGGGAGCTCCTACAATGAGCAGTTCTTC.

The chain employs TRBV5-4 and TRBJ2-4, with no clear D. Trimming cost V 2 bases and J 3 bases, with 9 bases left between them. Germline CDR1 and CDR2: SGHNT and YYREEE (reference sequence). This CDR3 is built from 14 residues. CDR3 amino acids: CASSLSGIKNIQYF. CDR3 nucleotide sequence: TGTGCCAGCAGCTTATCAGGTATCAAAAACATTCAGTACTTC.

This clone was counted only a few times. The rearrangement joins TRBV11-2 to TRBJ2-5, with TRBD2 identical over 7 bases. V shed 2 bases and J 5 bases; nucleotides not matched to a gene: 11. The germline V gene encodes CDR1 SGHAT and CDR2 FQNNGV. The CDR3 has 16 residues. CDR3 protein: CASSLLGGSLAETQYF. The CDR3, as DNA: TGTGCCAGCAGCTTACTAGGCGGGAGTTTGGCTGAGACCCAGTACTTC.

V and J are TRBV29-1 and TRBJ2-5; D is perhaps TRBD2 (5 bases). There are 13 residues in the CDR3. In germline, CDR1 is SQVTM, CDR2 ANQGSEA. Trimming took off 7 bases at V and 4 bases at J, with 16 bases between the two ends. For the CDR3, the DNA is TGCAGCGGCTCCGGGATAGGAAGAGAGACCCAGTACTTC. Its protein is CSGSGIGRETQYF.

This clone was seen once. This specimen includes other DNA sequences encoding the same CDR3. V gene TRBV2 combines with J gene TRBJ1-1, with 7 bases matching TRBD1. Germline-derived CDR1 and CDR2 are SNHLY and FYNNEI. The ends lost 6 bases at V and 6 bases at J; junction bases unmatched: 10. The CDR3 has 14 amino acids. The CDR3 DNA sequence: TGTGCCAGCAGCGAACAGGGGCAGGGTGCTGAAGCTTTCTTT. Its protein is CASSEQGQGAEAFF.